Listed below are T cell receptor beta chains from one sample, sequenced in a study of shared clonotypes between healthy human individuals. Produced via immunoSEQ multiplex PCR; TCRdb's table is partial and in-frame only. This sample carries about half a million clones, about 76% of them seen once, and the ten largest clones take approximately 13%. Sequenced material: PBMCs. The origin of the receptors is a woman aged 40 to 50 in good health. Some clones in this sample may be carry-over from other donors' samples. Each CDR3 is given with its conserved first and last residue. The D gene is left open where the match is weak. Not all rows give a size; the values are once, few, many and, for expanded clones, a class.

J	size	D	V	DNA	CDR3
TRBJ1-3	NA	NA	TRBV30	TGTGCCTGGAGCGTAGAGTCTGGAAACACCATATATTTT	CAWSVESGNTIYF
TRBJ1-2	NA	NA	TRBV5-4	TGTGCCAGCAGCTTAGGGACGGACAAAACGCGGGGCTACACCTTC	CASSLGTDKTRGYTF
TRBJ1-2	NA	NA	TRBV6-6	TGTGCCAGCAGTTACTTCACCCCAAATGGCTACACCTTC	CASSYFTPNGYTF
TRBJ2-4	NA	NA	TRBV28	TGTGCCAGCAGTCCCGGGGTAACTGCCAAAAACATTCAGTACTTC	CASSPGVTAKNIQYF
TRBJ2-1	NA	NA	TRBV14	TGTGCCAGCAGCCAAGTAACACCGAATGAGCAGTTCTTC	CASSQVTPNEQFF
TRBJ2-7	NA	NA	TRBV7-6	TGTGCCAGCAGCGAAGTGGGGGGCCGCTACGAGCAGTACTTC	CASSEVGGRYEQYF
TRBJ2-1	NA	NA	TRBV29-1	TGCAGCGTTGCCCCTGGACTTGGCAATGAGCAGTTCTTC	CSVAPGLGNEQFF
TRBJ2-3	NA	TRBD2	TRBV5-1	TGCGCCAGCAGCCTAATGAGCGGGAGGGGGGCAGATACGCAGTATTTT	CASSLMSGRGADTQYF
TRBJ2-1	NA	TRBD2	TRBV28	TGTGCCAGCAGTTCCTCGGGACTAGCGGCCAACTACAATGAGCAGTTCTTC	CASSSSGLAANYNEQFF
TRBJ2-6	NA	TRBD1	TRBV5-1	TGCGCCAGCAGCTGGGGATGGACAGGGCCTGGGGCCAACGTCCTGACTTTC	CASSWGWTGPGANVLTF
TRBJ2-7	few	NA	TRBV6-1	TGTGCCAGCAGGGGGGAGCAGGGGTTTTTCCACGAGCAGTACTTC	CASRGEQGFFHEQYF
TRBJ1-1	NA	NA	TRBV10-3	TGTGCCATCGGTGTGATCAGGGGTAATTTGTACACTGAAGCTTTCTTT	CAIGVIRGNLYTEAFF
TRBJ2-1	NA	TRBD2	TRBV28	TGTGCCAGCAGTTCCCCCCGGGCGGGAGGGTCCTACAATGAGCAGTTCTTC	CASSSPRAGGSYNEQFF
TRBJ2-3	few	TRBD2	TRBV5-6	TGTGCCAGCAGCTTGGGGGGTCCTAGCGGGAGTGGCACAGATACGCAGTATTTT	CASSLGGPSGSGTDTQYF
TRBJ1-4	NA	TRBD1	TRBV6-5	TGTGCCAGCAGCAAACGAGGGGGCTCGGGTGAAAAACTGTTTTTT	CASSKRGGSGEKLFF
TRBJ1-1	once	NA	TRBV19	TGTGCCAGTACCGCAACAGGGAGGGTAGGAGGCCCCACTGAAGCTTTCTTT	CASTATGRVGGPTEAFF
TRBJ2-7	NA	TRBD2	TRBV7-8	TGTGCCAGCAGCTTAGGGGGACTAGCGGGGGTTTACGAGCAGTACTTC	CASSLGGLAGVYEQYF
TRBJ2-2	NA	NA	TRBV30	TGTGCCTGGAAGGAGTTGGGACGCCGCACCGGGGAGCTGTTTTTT	CAWKELGRRTGELFF
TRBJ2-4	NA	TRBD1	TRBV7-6	TGTGCCAGCAGCGCCCGACAGGGAACGGATCAGTACTTC	CASSARQGTDQYF
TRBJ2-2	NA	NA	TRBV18	TGTGCCAGCTCACCTACCAAGGGGCAAGGGACCGGGGAGCTGTTTTTT	CASSPTKGQGTGELFF
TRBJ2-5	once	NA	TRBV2	TGTGCCAGCAAGAGGTTAGCGGAACCCCAAGAGACCCAGTACTTC	CASKRLAEPQETQYF
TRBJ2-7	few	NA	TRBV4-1	TGCGCCAGCAGCCAAGAGGGGCTCCTAGGGGCCTACGAGCAGTACTTC	CASSQEGLLGAYEQYF
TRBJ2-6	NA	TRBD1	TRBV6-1	TGTGCCAGCAGTGAAGCGAGGGGGCTTGGGGCCAACGTCCTGACTTTC	CASSEARGLGANVLTF
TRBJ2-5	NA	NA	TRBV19	TGTGCCAGTAGTATAAGGGGACAGCGGCTCGATAGGGGGGTGGAGACCCAGTACTTC	CASSIRGQRLDRGVETQYF
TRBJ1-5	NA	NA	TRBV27	TGTGCCAGCAGTTTTGGAGAAATTAGCAATCAGCCCCAGCATTTT	CASSFGEISNQPQHF
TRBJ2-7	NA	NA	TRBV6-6	TGTGCCAGCAGTTACTCGGGGGCGTCATCTACGGAGCAGTACTTC	CASSYSGASSTEQYF
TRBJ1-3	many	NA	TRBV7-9	TGTGCCAGCAGCCTAGACAGGATGAGCTCTGGAAACACCATATATTTT	CASSLDRMSSGNTIYF
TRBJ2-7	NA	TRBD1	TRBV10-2	TGCGCCAGCAGCCAGACCCGGGACAGGGGGATGTACGAGCAGTACTTC	CASSQTRDRGMYEQYF
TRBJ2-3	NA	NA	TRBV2	TGTGCCAGCAGTTCGGGTAGCCCGGCAGATACGCAGTATTTT	CASSSGSPADTQYF
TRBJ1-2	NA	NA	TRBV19	TGTGCCAGTAACCGGGGAGGCTATGGCTACACCTTC	CASNRGGYGYTF
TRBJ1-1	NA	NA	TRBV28	TGTGCCAGCAGTTTAGGGGTCACCACTGAAGCTTTCTTT	CASSLGVTTEAFF
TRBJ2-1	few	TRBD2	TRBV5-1	TGCGCCAGTACTAGCGGGCTCAACAATGAGCAGTTCTTC	CASTSGLNNEQFF
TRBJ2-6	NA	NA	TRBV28	TGTGCCAGCAGTCCCATAGAGTGGGTTGATGGGGCCAACGTCCTGACTTTC	CASSPIEWVDGANVLTF
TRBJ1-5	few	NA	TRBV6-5	TGTGCCAGCAGTTATGGACAGCTAGGGCCCCAGCATTTT	CASSYGQLGPQHF
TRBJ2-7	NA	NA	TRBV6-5	TGTGCCAGCAGCCCCCGGGACCACTCCTACGAGCAGTACTTC	CASSPRDHSYEQYF
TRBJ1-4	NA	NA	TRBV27	TGTGCCAGCAGTTTTAGGGGTAATGAAAAACTGTTTTTT	CASSFRGNEKLFF
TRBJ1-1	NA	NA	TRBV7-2	TGTGCCAGCAGCCTAATCCTGGACACTCGGAACACTGAAGCTTTCTTT	CASSLILDTRNTEAFF
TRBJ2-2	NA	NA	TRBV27	TGTGCCAGCAGTTTATTCGGAGGCCAGGGATACACCGGGGAGCTGTTTTTT	CASSLFGGQGYTGELFF
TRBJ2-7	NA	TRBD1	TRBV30	TGTGCCTGGAGCAGACAGGGTGCCTACGAGCAGTACTTC	CAWSRQGAYEQYF
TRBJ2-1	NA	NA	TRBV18	TGTGCCAGCTCACCACGACTTAATGAGCAGTTCTTC	CASSPRLNEQFF
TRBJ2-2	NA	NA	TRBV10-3	TGTGCCATCAGTGAGACAGGGTCCGGGGAGCTGTTTTTT	CAISETGSGELFF
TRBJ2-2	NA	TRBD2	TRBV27	TGTGCCAGCAGTCCGGCCGGGGGGACCGGGGAGCTGTTTTTT	CASSPAGGTGELFF
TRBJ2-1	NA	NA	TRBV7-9	TGTGCCAGCAGCCGATGGGACCCCGAGGAGTTCTTC	CASSRWDPEEFF
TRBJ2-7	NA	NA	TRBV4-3	TGCGCCAGCAGCCAGAGGGCAGAGAGCTACGAGCAGTACTTC	CASSQRAESYEQYF
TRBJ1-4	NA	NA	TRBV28	TGTGCCAGCAGTCCAGGGACGGGCCCGGAAAAACTGTTTTTT	CASSPGTGPEKLFF
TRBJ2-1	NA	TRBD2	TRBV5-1	TGCGCCAGCAGCTTGGAAGCGACTAGCGGGAGGCTTAATGAGCAGTTCTTC	CASSLEATSGRLNEQFF
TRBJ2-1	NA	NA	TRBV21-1	TGTGCCAGCAGCACTGGGGCCGATGAGCAGTTCTTC	CASSTGADEQFF
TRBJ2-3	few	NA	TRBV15	TGTGCCACCAGCAGAGATTCGACGGGACATAACACAGATACGCAGTATTTT	CATSRDSTGHNTDTQYF
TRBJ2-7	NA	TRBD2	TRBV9	TGTGCCAGCAGCGTAGGAACTAGCGGAGACTACGAGCAGTACTTC	CASSVGTSGDYEQYF
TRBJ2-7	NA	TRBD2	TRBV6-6	TGTGCCAGCAGGCCGGCGGGTAGCGGGAGTGATTACGAGCAGTACTTC	CASRPAGSGSDYEQYF
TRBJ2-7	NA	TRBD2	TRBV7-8	TGTGCCAGCAGCTTAGAACTAGCGGGAACCTACGAGCAGTACTTC	CASSLELAGTYEQYF
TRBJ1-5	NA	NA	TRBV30	TGTGCCTGGAGTTGGGGACTGCGCAATCAGCCCCAGCATTTT	CAWSWGLRNQPQHF
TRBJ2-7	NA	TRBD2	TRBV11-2	TGTGCCAGCAGCTTAGATTGGAGCGGGAACTCCTACGAGCAGTACTTC	CASSLDWSGNSYEQYF
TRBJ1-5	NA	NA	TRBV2	TGTGCCAGCAGTGAGTCGGGATTTCAGCCCCAGCATTTT	CASSESGFQPQHF
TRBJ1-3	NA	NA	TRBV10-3	TGTGCCATCAGTGGGGTAAACTCTGGAAACACCATATATTTT	CAISGVNSGNTIYF
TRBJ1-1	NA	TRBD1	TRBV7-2	TGTGCCAGCAGCAAAGAGGGACAGGGAGTCACTGAAGCTTTCTTT	CASSKEGQGVTEAFF
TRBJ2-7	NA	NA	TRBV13	TGTGCCAGCAGCTTCATAGCCGGCTCCGAGCAGTACTTC	CASSFIAGSEQYF
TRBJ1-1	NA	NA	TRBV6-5	TGTGCCAGCAGTTCCTGGGAGGTGGGAACTGAAGCTTTCTTT	CASSSWEVGTEAFF
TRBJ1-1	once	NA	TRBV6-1	TGTGCCAGCAGTGAAGAGGATGGACATTGGAACACTGAAGCTTTCTTT	CASSEEDGHWNTEAFF
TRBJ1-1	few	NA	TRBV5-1	TGCGCCAGCAGCTTTGGAGACATGAACACTGAAGCTTTCTTT	CASSFGDMNTEAFF